The 12 T cell receptor beta chains in this list originate from one sample, sequenced in a study of cytomegalovirus exposure and HLA in healthy donors. PCR employed 60 Vbeta and 13 Jbeta primers. Some clones are missing from TCRdb's copy, which holds only in-frame ones; the method was immunoSEQ multiplex PCR. The sample holds under 200,000 clones; about 64% are singletons and the top ten take approximately 1.5%. Input material: PBMCs. The receptor source for this set is a man aged 45-65 years in good health and CMV-seronegative.

This sequence joins TRBV5-4 and TRBJ1-4; 8 nucleotides agree with TRBD1. The ends lost 1 base at V and 7 bases at J; junction bases unmatched: 9. The CDR3 loop spans 16 amino acids. Looked up from germline, CDR1 is SGHNT and CDR2 is YYREEE (reference sequence). The CDR3 region is CASSLLDRVGGEKLFF. The CDR3 DNA is TGTGCCAGCAGCTTGCTGGACAGGGTTGGGGGTGAAAAACTGTTTTTT.

The chain combines TRBV12-5 with TRBJ2-2; weak D call: TRBD1 (6 bases). Germline loops: CDR1 LGHNT, CDR2 FRNRAP. This CDR3 region has 13 residues. Trimming cost V 5 bases and J 4 bases, with 8 bases left between them. CDR3 sequence (DNA): TGTGCTAGTGGTCTACAGGGCACCGGGGAGCTGTTTTTT. The encoded protein is CASGLQGTGELFF.

The V gene is TRBV18, the J gene TRBJ2-3, with a weak D call TRBD1 (6 bases). CDR1 KGHSH and CDR2 LQKENI come from the germline V gene. The CDR3 contains 14 residues. V lost 4 bases and J lost 2, with 10 bases in between. Here the CDR3 reads CASSQDRATDTQYF. The CDR3 nucleotides are TGTGCCAGCTCACAGGACAGAGCCACAGATACGCAGTATTTT.

Worth noting for this clone: The same CDR3 is also encoded by other DNA sequences in this sample. The chain joins TRBV6-1 to TRBJ1-5; D is possibly TRBD1 (6 bases). CDR1 and CDR2 from the germline V gene are MNHNS and SASEGT. The CDR3 contains 15 residues. Deletions cut 6 bases from V and 2 bases from J, with 14 bases between. The CDR3, as DNA: TGTGCCAGCAGCCCAAACAGGGTCCGCAATCAGCCCCAGCATTTT. Its translation: CASSPNRVRNQPQHF.

A few counts support this clone. The gene calls are TRBV7-9 and TRBJ2-3; the D gene is possibly TRBD2 (6 bases). The germline gives CDR1 SEHNR, CDR2 FQNEAQ (reference sequence). This CDR3 has 15 amino acids. V was shortened by 4 bases and J by 2 bases, with 13 bases between the two germline ends. CDR3 DNA: TGTGCCAGCAGCTCCATCCAGCGGGCCACAGATACGCAGTATTTT. It is translated as CASSSIQRATDTQYF. Looking up the rest from reference TRBV7-9 and TRBJ2-3 gives the full variable domain: DTGVSQNPRHKITKRGQNVTFRCDPISEHNRLYWYRQTLGQGPEFLTYFQNEAQLEKSRLLSDRFSAERPKGSFSTLEIQRTEQGDSAMYLCASSSIQRATDTQYFGPGTRLTVL.

V is TRBV5-4 and J is TRBJ1-1; D might be TRBD1 (5 bases). The length of the CDR3 is 16 residues. CDR1 and CDR2 (germline): SGHNT, YYREEE (reference sequence). With 1 base removed from V and 0 bases from J, the gap between germline ends came to 13 bases. The CDR3 region is CASSLLGKGMNTEAFF. The CDR3, as DNA: TGTGCCAGCAGCTTGTTAGGAAAGGGGATGAACACTGAAGCTTTCTTT.

For the CDR3, the DNA is TGTGCCAGCAGTCCCTCGACAGGCGGGGAGCTGTTTTTT. Translation gives CASSPSTGGELFF. The gene calls are TRBV5-4 and TRBJ2-2; tentative D call: TRBD1 (6 bases). In germline, CDR1 is SGHNT, CDR2 YYREEE (reference sequence). The CDR3 is 13 amino acids. With 5 bases removed from V and 7 bases from J, the gap between germline ends came to 12 bases.

This rearrangement joins TRBV27 to TRBJ1-1; D not certain. Trimming cost V 4 bases and J 5 bases, with 11 bases left between them. CDR1 and CDR2 from the germline V gene are MNHEY and SMNVEV (reference sequence). The CDR3 spans 13 residues. The CDR3 loop reads CASSSGVGTEAFF. Written as DNA, the CDR3 is TGTGCCAGCAGTTCCGGGGTGGGAACTGAAGCTTTCTTT.

This clone was recorded a few times. This chain connects TRBV2 to TRBJ2-7; 9 bases match TRBD1. There are 13 residues in the CDR3. V lost 6 bases to trimming and J lost 6 bases; unmatched junction nucleotides: 6. Per the germline V gene, CDR1 is SNHLY and CDR2 is FYNNEI. CDR3 sequence: CASRRQGGPEQYF. The CDR3 nucleotides read TGTGCCAGCAGAAGACAGGGGGGACCCGAGCAGTACTTC.

CDR3 protein: CASSFSTDSFDTF. Here the CDR3 DNA reads TGTGCCAGCAGTTTTTCCACGGACAGTTTTGACACCTTC. The rearrangement links TRBV2 to TRBJ1-2, with a weak D call TRBD1 (6 bases). From germline, CDR1 is SNHLY and CDR2 FYNNEI. Between the trimmed V and J ends, which lost 5 bases and 12 bases, there was a span of 19 bases. The CDR3 contains 13 residues. Full variable domain (outside the CDR3, taken from reference TRBV2 and TRBJ1-2): EPEVTQTPSHQVTQMGQEVILRCVPISNHLYFYWYRQILGQKVEFLVSFYNNEISEKSEIFDDQFSVERPDGSNFTLKIRSTKLEDSAMYFCASSFSTDSFDTFGSGTRLTVV.

This clone has a single count. V and J are TRBV28 and TRBJ1-2, with 7 bases identical to TRBD1. CDR3 length: 14 amino acids. Trimming at V came to 3 bases and at J to 3 bases, leaving 4 bases not matched to a gene. CDR1 is MDHEN and CDR2 is SYDVKM in the germline V gene. The CDR3 DNA follows: TGTGCCAGCAGTTTTGAGGGGGCGGACTATGGCTACACCTTC. Protein sequence: CASSFEGADYGYTF.

The CDR3 sequence is CASSYGTEQYF. Written as DNA, the CDR3 is TGTGCCAGCAGTTACGGGACAGAGCAGTACTTC. The genes are TRBV6-5 and TRBJ2-7, with D maybe TRBD1 (6 bases). The CDR3 is 11 residues long. Germline lookup yields CDR1 MNHEY and CDR2 SVGAGI. V was trimmed by 2 bases and J by 7 bases, leaving 6 bases between them.